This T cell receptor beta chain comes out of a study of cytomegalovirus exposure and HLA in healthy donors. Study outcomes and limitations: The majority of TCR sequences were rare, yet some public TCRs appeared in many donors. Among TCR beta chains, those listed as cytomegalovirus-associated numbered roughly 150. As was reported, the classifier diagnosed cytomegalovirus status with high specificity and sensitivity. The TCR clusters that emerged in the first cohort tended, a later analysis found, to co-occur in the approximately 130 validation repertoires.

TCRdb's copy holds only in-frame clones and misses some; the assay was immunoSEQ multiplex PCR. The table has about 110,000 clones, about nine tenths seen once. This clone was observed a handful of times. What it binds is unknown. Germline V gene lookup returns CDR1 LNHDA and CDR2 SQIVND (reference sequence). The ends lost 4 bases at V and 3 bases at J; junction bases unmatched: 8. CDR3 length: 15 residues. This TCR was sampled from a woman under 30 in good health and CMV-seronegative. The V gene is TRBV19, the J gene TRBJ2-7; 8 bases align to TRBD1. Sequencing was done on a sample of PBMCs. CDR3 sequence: CASSTAGTGNYEQYF. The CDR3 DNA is TGTGCCAGTAGTACGGCCGGGACAGGCAACTACGAGCAGTACTTC.